This entry concerns a single T cell receptor beta chain. Antigen: not known. Second doses at about 4 or about 12 weeks were pooled. This sample was included in a study of T cell responses to AZD1222 COVID-19 vaccine. The study, taken as a whole, reports: Repertoire sampling happened only post peak T cell response. The study found Spike-specific TCR breadth and depth rose after two AZD1222 doses. At baseline, seropositivity was found in only a handful of AZD1222 recipients.

The method was immunoSEQ multiplex PCR; TCRdb's version includes in-frame clones alone and lacks a portion of them. The sample contains 140,000 to 150,000 clones, over 85% of which appear only once. Germline V lookup: CDR1 SGHTA, CDR2 FQGNSA. V was clipped by 5 bases and J by 2 bases, with 9 bases between them. This CDR3 is 14 amino acids long. This TCR was recovered from an adult who received the AZD1222 COVID-19 vaccine. The rearrangement links TRBV7-2 to TRBJ2-2; tentative D call: TRBD2 (5 bases). Here the sequenced sample was peripheral blood, taken 28 days after the second AZD1222 dose. DNA for the CDR3: TGTGCCAGCAGCGACGGGGTAAACACCGGGGAGCTGTTTTTT. Its translation: CASSDGVNTGELFF.